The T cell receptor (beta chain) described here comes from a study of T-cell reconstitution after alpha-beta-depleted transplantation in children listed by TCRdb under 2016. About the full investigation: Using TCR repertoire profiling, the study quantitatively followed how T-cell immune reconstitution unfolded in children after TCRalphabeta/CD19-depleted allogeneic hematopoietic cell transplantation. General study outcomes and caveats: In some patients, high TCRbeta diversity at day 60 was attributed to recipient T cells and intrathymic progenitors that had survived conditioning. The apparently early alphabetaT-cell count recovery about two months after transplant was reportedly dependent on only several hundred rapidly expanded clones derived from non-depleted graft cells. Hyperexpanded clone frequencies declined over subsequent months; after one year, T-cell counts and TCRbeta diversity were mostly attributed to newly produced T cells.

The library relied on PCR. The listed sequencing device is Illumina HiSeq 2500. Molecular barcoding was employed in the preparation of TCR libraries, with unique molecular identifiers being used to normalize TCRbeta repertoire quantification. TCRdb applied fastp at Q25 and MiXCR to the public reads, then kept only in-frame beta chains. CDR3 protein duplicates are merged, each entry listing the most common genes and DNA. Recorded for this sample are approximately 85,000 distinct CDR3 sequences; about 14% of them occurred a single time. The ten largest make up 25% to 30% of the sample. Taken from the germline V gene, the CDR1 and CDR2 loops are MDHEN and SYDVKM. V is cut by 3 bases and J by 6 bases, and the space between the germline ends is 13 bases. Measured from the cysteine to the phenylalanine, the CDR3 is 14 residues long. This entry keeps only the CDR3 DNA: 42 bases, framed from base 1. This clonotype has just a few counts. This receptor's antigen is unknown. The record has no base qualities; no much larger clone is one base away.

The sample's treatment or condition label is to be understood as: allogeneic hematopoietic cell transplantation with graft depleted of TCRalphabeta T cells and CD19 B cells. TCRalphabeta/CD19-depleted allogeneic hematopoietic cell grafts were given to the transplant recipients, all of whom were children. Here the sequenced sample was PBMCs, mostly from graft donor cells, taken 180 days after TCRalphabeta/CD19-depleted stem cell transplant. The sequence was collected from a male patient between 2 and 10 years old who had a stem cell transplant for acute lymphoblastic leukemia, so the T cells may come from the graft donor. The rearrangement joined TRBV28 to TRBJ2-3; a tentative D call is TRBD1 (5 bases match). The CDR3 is CASSFSRVGDTQYF. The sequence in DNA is TGTGCCAGCAGTTTTTCCAGGGTTGGGGATACGCAGTATTTT. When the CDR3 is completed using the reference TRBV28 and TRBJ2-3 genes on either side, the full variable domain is DVKVTQSSRYLVKRTGEKVFLECVQDMDHENMFWYRQDPGLGLRLIYFSYDVKMKEKGDIPEGYSVSREKKERFSLILESASTNQTSMYLCASSFSRVGDTQYFGPGTRLTVL.